This T cell receptor (beta chain) came from a study of T cell repertoires in cytomegalovirus infection. Study in general: From public TCR beta signatures came an indication of both CMV infection and matching HLA type. Regarding the study as a whole: Cumulative public TCR beta family frequency identified CMV carriers with the relevant HLA. The study found HLA-C-restricted CMV-specific TCR beta clonotypes dominating the ex vivo response.

CDR3 length equals 12 residues. Germline-derived CDR1 and CDR2 are SQVTM and ANQGSEA. Concerning this clonotype: Its antigen is currently unknown. Mismatch with germline at one junction end may stem from a read error.

TCRdb reprocessed the reads via MiXCR and lists one record per CDR3 protein. The sample has some 150,000 distinct CDR3 sequences; roughly 6% are singletons. The sample consisted of PBMCs. The V call is TRBV29-1, the J call TRBJ1-1; TRBD1 is a possible D gene (6 bases). This sequence was found in a human donor in good health (CMV status not recorded). Some clones in this sample may be carry-over from other donors' samples. The CDR3 spells CSTGEGPEGGVF. The CDR3 nucleotides are TGCAGCACCGGAGAGGGGCCTGAGGGGGGGGTCTTT. The variable domain in full, completed from reference TRBV29-1 and TRBJ1-1, reads SAVISQKPSRDICQRGTSLTIQCQVDSQVTMMFWYRQQPGQSLTLIATANQGSEATYESGFVIDKFPISRPNLTFSTLTVSNMSPEDSSIYLCSTGEGPEGGVFGQGTRLTVV.